This T cell receptor (beta chain) was captured in a study of T cell repertoires in cytomegalovirus infection. About the research overall: Public TCR beta signatures provided an indication of both CMV infection and a matching HLA type. Overall study findings and caveats: HLA-C-restricted CMV-specific TCR beta clonotypes prevailed in the ex vivo response.

The V and J ends lost 4 bases and 1 base respectively, with 20 bases between them. This CDR3 spans 18 amino acids. Germline V lookup: CDR1 LGHDT, CDR2 YNNKEL (reference sequence). This clonotype was observed a handful of times. Antigen: not known. Via MiXCR, TCRdb re-called the reads, giving one row per CDR3 protein. The table lists around 800,000 distinct CDR3 sequences, 30% to 35% of them singletons. This specimen was cultured CD8+ T cells from PBMCs, taken from culture after CMV antigen stimulation. The chain uses TRBV3-1 and TRBJ2-1; the D gene is possibly TRBD1 (7 bases). The source of this sequence is a human donor in good health (CMV status not recorded). Some clones in this sample may be carry-over from other donors' samples. The CDR3, as DNA: TGTGCCAGCAGCCGGGGGGAGGACAGGCCCAATTCCTACAATGAGCAGTTCTTC. Its protein is CASSRGEDRPNSYNEQFF.